This entry lists 2 T cell receptor beta chains sequenced from one sample in a study of OX40 agonist ivuxolimab in advanced cancers. Library prep was done by the immunoSEQ multiplex PCR assay. TCRdb limited this immuneACCESS table to in-frame rearrangements with V and J called. A share of clones is missing; checked studies link under half to unresolved V genes, and the rest is unexplained. Counted in this sample were about 100,000 clones; less than 95% of them appeared once. The top ten clonotypes cover about 0.49% of the sample. The sample here was CD4+ or CD8+ T cells sorted from blood, taken in a trial of the OX40 agonist ivuxolimab. All receptors come from an adult with an advanced solid tumor such as melanoma, head and neck, liver or kidney cancer.

CDR3 nucleotide sequence: TGCGCCAGCAGCTTGGAACCCATAAGCACCGGGGAGCTGTTTTTT. It translates to CASSLEPISTGELFF. This chain uses TRBV5-1 with TRBJ2-2; no firm D call. Germline V gene data show CDR1 as SGHRS and CDR2 as YFSETQ. The CDR3 runs to 15 residues. V lost 0 bases, J lost 4 bases, and 10 bases lay in between.

The rearrangement joins TRBV7-3 to TRBJ2-3, with D perhaps matching TRBD1 or TRBD2 (5 bases each). CDR3 length: 14 residues. CDR1 and CDR2 (germline): SGHTA, FQGTGA. Trimming shortened V by 5 bases and J by 2 bases, and 11 bases separated the two germline ends. CDR3 sequence (DNA): TGTGCCAGCAGCGTTGGGACCTTCACAGATACGCAGTATTTT. Translation: CASSVGTFTDTQYF.